The 21 T cell receptor beta chains below were found in one sample sequenced in a study of response to subunit inactivated influenza vaccine. TCRdb passed the RT-PCR reads through MiXCR, listing each CDR3 protein once. The sample includes 500,000 to 600,000 distinct CDR3 sequences, 14% seen only once; the top ten take around 10%. The sequences come from PBMCs from blood, collected about 12 days after vaccination. These TCRs come from a man between 45 and 60 years old who received an inactivated influenza vaccine.

J is TRBJ2-3 and V is TRBV27; 13 bases fit TRBD2. CDR1 and CDR2 from the germline V gene are MNHEY and SMNVEV (reference sequence). The J segment lost 2 bases and the V segment lost 6 bases, leaving 5 bases of the junction unmatched. This CDR3 comprises 16 residues. CDR3 amino acids: CASRRGLAGATDTQYF. In nucleotides, the CDR3 is TGTGCCAGCAGGAGAGGACTAGCGGGGGCCACAGATACGCAGTATTTT.

The V call is TRBV2, the J call TRBJ1-5; unclear D gene. CDR1 and CDR2 (germline): SNHLY, FYNNEI. The V gene lost 3 bases and the J gene lost 7 bases, with 10 bases spanning the gap. This CDR3 region has 13 residues. The CDR3 loop is CASSDEVGQPQHF. CDR3 sequence (DNA): TGTGCCAGCAGTGACGAAGTGGGGCAGCCCCAGCATTTT.

This clonotype was seen a handful of times. This rearrangement joins TRBV2 to TRBJ2-3; 14 nucleotides line up with TRBD2. Germline CDR1 is SNHLY and CDR2 is FYNNEI. V dropped 6 bases and J dropped 4; count of bases not matched to a gene: 3. This CDR3 comprises 15 residues. In nucleotides, the CDR3 is TGTGCCAGCAGCGAGACTAGCGGGAGGGCAGATACGCAGTATTTT. This encodes CASSETSGRADTQYF.

This clonotype was picked up a small number of times. The chain employs TRBV5-1 and TRBJ2-5; TRBD2 matches 7 bases. Per the germline V gene, CDR1 is SGHRS and CDR2 is YFSETQ. This CDR3 has 14 residues. V shed 4 bases, J shed 5 bases, and the junction held 8 bases outside the gene matches. The CDR3 reads CASSPGGSGETQYF. The CDR3 DNA reads TGCGCCAGCAGCCCGGGAGGTTCTGGTGAGACCCAGTACTTC.

There are a few counts of this clonotype. The CDR3 region is CSARDHNTQYF. CDR3 DNA sequence: TGCAGTGCTAGAGATCATAATACGCAGTATTTT. The V and J genes are TRBV20-1 and TRBJ2-3; D gene ambiguous. The V end was cut by 0 bases, the J end by 7 bases, with 5 bases between. The CDR3 loop spans 11 amino acids. CDR1 DFQATT and CDR2 SNEGSKA come from the germline V gene (reference sequence).

The table lists this clonotype with many counts. The chain employs TRBV20-1 and TRBJ1-1; D unresolved. CDR3 length equals 15 residues. Per germline, CDR1 DFQATT and CDR2 SNEGSKA (reference sequence). V lost 1 base, J lost 4 bases, and 16 bases lay in between. The CDR3 DNA reads TGCAGTGCTAGAGCCTCTGGGCAGCCGGTCACTGAAGCTTTCTTT. Protein: CSARASGQPVTEAFF.

The chain couples TRBV7-2 to TRBJ1-6, with D maybe TRBD1 (6 bases). V gave up 1 base and J gave up 7 bases, with 14 bases separating them. The V gene's germline CDR1 is SGHTA and CDR2 FQGNSA. The CDR3 extends over 16 amino acids. CDR3 DNA sequence: TGTGCCAGCAGCTTAGTTCCCCAGGGGTCGAATTCACCCCTCCACTTT. This codes for CASSLVPQGSNSPLHF.

The chain joins TRBV20-1 to TRBJ2-3; TRBD2 matches at 9 bases. Germline trimming cut 6 bases from V and 5 bases from J; bases unmatched to any gene: 18. From germline, CDR1 is DFQATT and CDR2 SNEGSKA (reference sequence). This CDR3 has 17 amino acids. CDR3: CSAKGGGGTSLGDTQYF. The CDR3 DNA follows: TGCAGTGCAAAAGGGGGAGGCGGGACTAGCCTTGGAGATACGCAGTATTTT.

This clonotype was observed many times. The chain's CDR3 is CASSLMGAYEQYF. The CDR3 nucleotides are TGTGCCAGCAGTCTGATGGGAGCCTACGAGCAGTACTTC. The V call is TRBV28, the J call TRBJ2-7; perhaps TRBD2 as D (5 bases). CDR3 length equals 13 residues. CDR1 is MDHEN and CDR2 is SYDVKM in the germline V gene. V lost 5 bases, J lost 2 bases, and 10 bases lay in between.

This clonotype has more than one count but fewer than ten. This chain links TRBV7-2 with TRBJ2-5; the D is unclear. Germline CDR1 SGHTA, CDR2 FQGNSA. The CDR3 loop spans 14 amino acids. The germline V and J ends were trimmed by 5 bases and 7 bases, with 17 bases remaining between them. This CDR3 reads CASSRGGSSGTQYF. DNA of the CDR3: TGTGCCAGCAGCCGTGGTGGGTCCTCGGGGACCCAGTACTTC. Variable domain in full (rest from reference TRBV7-2 and TRBJ2-5): GAGVSQSPSNKVTEKGKDVELRCDPISGHTALYWYRQSLGQGLEFLIYFQGNSAPDKSGLPSDRFSAERTGGSVSTLTIQRTQQEDSAVYLCASSRGGSSGTQYFGPGTRLLVL.

V usage is TRBV29-1 and J usage is TRBJ2-1, with D perhaps given as TRBD1 or TRBD2 (6 bases each). This CDR3 comprises 12 residues. Germline V gene data show CDR1 as SQVTM and CDR2 as ANQGSEA. V lost 4 bases and J 9 bases, leaving 13 bases between the germline ends. CDR3 bases: TGCAGCGTTGGGGGGGCCGTCGTTGAGCAGTTCTTC. It translates to CSVGGAVVEQFF.

CDR3 sequence (DNA): TGTGCCAGCTCTGGGGCTAGCGGGAACCAAGAGACCCAGTACTTC. It encodes CASSGASGNQETQYF. This chain joins TRBV18 and TRBJ2-5, with 9 bases matching TRBD2. Germline V gene data show CDR1 as KGHSH and CDR2 as LQKENI. The CDR3 has 15 residues. The V gene end was trimmed by 6 bases and the J gene end by 0 bases; junction bases not matched to a gene: 5.

This clonotype was recorded many times. J is TRBJ2-3 and V is TRBV5-1; D is perhaps TRBD2 (6 bases). V was pared by 4 bases and J by 0 bases, with 9 bases between. The germline V gene encodes CDR1 SGHRS and CDR2 YFSETQ. This CDR3 region has 14 residues. Written as DNA, the CDR3 is TGCGCCAGCAGCAGGAGGGCTAGCACAGATACGCAGTATTTT. This translates into CASSRRASTDTQYF. Using reference TRBV5-1 and TRBJ2-3 for the parts outside the CDR3, the full variable domain is KAGVTQTPRYLIKTRGQQVTLSCSPISGHRSVSWYQQTPGQGLQFLFEYFSETQRNKGNFPGRFSGRQFSNSRSEMNVSTLELGDSALYLCASSRRASTDTQYFGPGTRLTVL.

A single count supports this clonotype. This chain links TRBV6-2 or TRBV6-3 with TRBJ2-7; D is uncertain. Trimming shortened V by 5 bases and J by 3 bases, and 14 bases separated the two germline ends. Germline assignment: CDR1 MNHEY and CDR2 SVGEGT. The CDR3 is made up of 14 amino acids. The CDR3 nucleotides read TGTGCCAGCAGTCACCCACGGGTCCTCTACGAGCAGTACTTC. This sequence encodes CASSHPRVLYEQYF.

This clonotype was detected a few times. The J gene is TRBJ1-2, the V gene TRBV15, with D possibly TRBD1 on 5 matching bases. In germline, CDR1 is LNHNV, CDR2 YYDKDF (reference sequence). The CDR3 consists of 15 residues. V was clipped by 1 base and J by 6 bases, with 15 bases between them. Here the CDR3 reads CATSRVGWGGDGYTF. CDR3 DNA sequence: TGTGCCACCAGCAGAGTGGGATGGGGCGGCGATGGCTACACCTTC.

The rearrangement joins TRBV7-2 to TRBJ2-3; TRBD2 aligns across 7 bases. V shed 8 bases and J 0 bases; nucleotides not matched to a gene: 14. The CDR3 contains 17 residues. Germline V CDR1 and CDR2: SGHTA, FQGNSA. This CDR3 is CASCWGGKGPSTDTQYF. DNA of the CDR3: TGTGCCAGCTGCTGGGGAGGGAAAGGCCCCAGCACAGATACGCAGTATTTT.

CDR3 sequence: CASSLVPGAYNEQFF. Here the CDR3 DNA reads TGCGCCAGCAGCTTGGTGCCGGGGGCCTACAATGAGCAGTTCTTC. The chain couples TRBV5-1 to TRBJ2-1, with D perhaps matching TRBD2 (6 bases). This CDR3 comprises 15 residues. The germline V and J ends were trimmed by 0 bases and 2 bases, with 9 bases remaining between them. Per the germline V gene, CDR1 is SGHRS and CDR2 is YFSETQ.

V and J are TRBV29-1 and TRBJ1-5; D might be TRBD1 (6 bases). V lost 4 bases to trimming and J lost 2 bases, with 9 bases between them. This CDR3 is 13 amino acids long. Germline V gene lookup returns CDR1 SQVTM and CDR2 ANQGSEA. CDR3 loop: CSVVQGGNQPQHF. CDR3 DNA: TGCAGCGTTGTACAGGGAGGCAATCAGCCCCAGCATTTT.

This clonotype was counted ten times or more. The chain joins TRBV12-2 to TRBJ2-3; TRBD2 is the table's D call, not checked against the DNA. TRBV12-2 has pseudogene status. The length of the CDR3 is 17 residues. CDR3 amino acids: CASRLASRGGYTDTQYF. CDR3 in DNA: TGTGCAAGTCGCTTAGCGAGTCGGGGGGGATACACAGATACGCAGTATTTT.

This clonotype was seen only once. The chain has TRBV4-1 and TRBJ1-5; 7 positions match TRBD1. Germline-derived CDR1 and CDR2 are MGHRA and YSYEKL. V shed 0 bases, J shed 5 bases, and the junction held 4 bases outside the gene matches. This CDR3 comprises 15 residues. The DNA for the CDR3 is TGCGCCAGCAGCCAAGATGGGCAGGGGGATCAGCCCCAGCATTTT. The encoded protein is CASSQDGQGDQPQHF.

This clonotype was seen more than once but under ten times. The chain carries TRBV20-1 and TRBJ2-7; 8 bases map to TRBD2. This CDR3 is built from 16 residues. The V segment lost 2 bases and the J segment 1 base; nucleotides outside the gene matches: 10. Germline V gene lookup returns CDR1 DFQATT and CDR2 SNEGSKA (reference sequence). The CDR3 loop reads CSARIAGTRGSYEQYF. The CDR3 DNA follows: TGCAGTGCTAGAATTGCCGGGACTAGAGGATCCTACGAGCAGTACTTC.